This passage covers 21 T cell receptor beta chains from one sample sequenced in a study of CD8 T cells in ankylosing spondylitis. TCRdb re-derived calls from the 5' RACE reads in MiXCR, one entry per CDR3 protein. Here the sample spans about 360,000 distinct CDR3 sequences, under 15% being singletons. The sample was blood, either unsorted or a sorted T cell fraction (not recorded which). The receptors were gathered from a male donor with ankylosing spondylitis or in good health (not recorded which).

V and J are TRBV5-6 and TRBJ2-1; weak D call: TRBD2 (6 bases). Looked up from germline, CDR1 is SGHDT and CDR2 is YYEEEE. V was clipped by 0 bases and J by 10 bases, with 11 bases between them. The CDR3 totals 13 residues. CDR3: CASSLGRGGEQFF. In DNA form, the CDR3 reads TGTGCCAGCAGCTTGGGTAGGGGAGGAGAGCAGTTCTTC.

The chain carries TRBV20-1 and TRBJ2-3, with 7 bases aligning to TRBD2. Trimming at V came to 5 bases and at J to 0 bases, leaving 14 bases not matched to a gene. The germline CDR1 and CDR2 sequences are DFQATT and SNEGSKA (reference sequence). This CDR3 contains 17 residues. In DNA form, the CDR3 reads TGCAGTGCTTCGGACTCTCACAGCGGGACTAGCACAGATACGCAGTATTTT. Translating it yields CSASDSHSGTSTDTQYF.

This clonotype showed up just a few times. The chain recombines TRBV5-1 with TRBJ2-3; 11 nucleotides align to TRBD2. The CDR3 has 16 residues. With V trimmed by 0 bases and J by 5 bases, 5 bases remained unmatched. Germline loops: CDR1 SGHRS, CDR2 YFSETQ. The CDR3 here is CASSLVPLAGGDTQYF. The CDR3 DNA reads as TGCGCCAGCAGCTTGGTACCTCTAGCGGGGGGAGATACGCAGTATTTT. The complete variable domain, with remaining parts taken from reference TRBV5-1 and TRBJ2-3, reads KAGVTQTPRYLIKTRGQQVTLSCSPISGHRSVSWYQQTPGQGLQFLFEYFSETQRNKGNFPGRFSGRQFSNSRSEMNVSTLELGDSALYLCASSLVPLAGGDTQYFGPGTRLTVL.

The J gene is TRBJ1-4, the V gene TRBV7-9, with a tentative D call TRBD1 (6 bases). The CDR3 length is 15 residues. Germline V gene data show CDR1 as SEHNR and CDR2 as FQNEAQ (reference sequence). The germline V and J ends were trimmed by 0 bases and 6 bases, with 11 bases remaining between them. Here the CDR3 reads CASSLAQGRYEKLFF. As DNA, the CDR3 is TGTGCCAGCAGCTTAGCACAGGGAAGATATGAAAAACTGTTTTTT.

This clonotype has only a few counts. The chain combines TRBV30 with TRBJ2-7; D possibly corresponds to TRBD2 (6 bases). Germline V CDR1 and CDR2: GTSNPN, SVGIG (reference sequence). Trimming left V 3 bases short and J 2 bases short, with 8 bases between. The CDR3 sequence is 12 residues long. In DNA form, the CDR3 reads TGTGCCTGGAGCGGGGGAACCTACGAGCAGTACTTC. Translation: CAWSGGTYEQYF.

This clonotype was seen only a few times. The gene calls are TRBV20-1 and TRBJ1-5; D possibly corresponds to TRBD1 (6 bases). The length of the CDR3 is 13 residues. Trimming removed 4 bases at V and 7 bases at J, with 14 bases between. Germline V CDR1 and CDR2: DFQATT, SNEGSKA (reference sequence). The CDR3 DNA is TGCAGTGCTAATGGGGGGGGCAGACAGCCCCAGCATTTT. Protein sequence: CSANGGGRQPQHF.

In its sample, this clonotype was seen once. No conserved phenylalanine or tryptophan ends this CDR3, so it is likely a read error. V and J are TRBV20-1 and TRBJ2-6; the D is unclear. The length of the CDR3 is 14 residues. Germline CDR1 is DFQATT and CDR2 is SNEGSKA (reference sequence). Trimming cost V 6 bases and J 2 bases, with 11 bases left between them. The CDR3: CSARARTGANVLTS. In DNA, the CDR3 is TGCAGTGCAAGGGCCCGTACTGGGGCCAACGTCCTGACTTCC.

This clonotype has only a few counts. CDR3 bases: TGTGCCAGCAGCTTACGGCGGCTAGCGGGAGCGATGAGCACCGGGGAGCTGTTTTTT. This gives the protein CASSLRRLAGAMSTGELFF. This chain connects TRBV11-1 to TRBJ2-2, with TRBD2 matching over 10 bases. Trimming at V came to 2 bases and at J to 4 bases, leaving 13 bases not matched to a gene. Germline loops: CDR1 SGHAT, CDR2 FQDESV (reference sequence). The CDR3 consists of 19 residues.

The chain combines TRBV12-3 or TRBV12-4 with TRBJ1-5; 7 bases agree with TRBD1. Trimming removed 5 bases from V and 4 bases from J; junction bases left unmatched: 5. This CDR3 contains 14 residues. DNA for the CDR3: TGTGCCAGCAGTCGGACAGGAATTAATCAGCCCCAGCATTTT. Encoded protein: CASSRTGINQPQHF.

This clonotype occurred a few times. V and J are TRBV19 and TRBJ2-7, with a weak D call TRBD2 (5 bases). The V and J ends lost 3 bases and 4 bases respectively, with 13 bases between them. CDR3 length: 14 residues. Germline lookup yields CDR1 LNHDA and CDR2 SQIVND (reference sequence). CDR3 amino acids: CASSMSGRVYEQYF. CDR3 nucleotides: TGTGCCAGTAGTATGAGCGGACGGGTTTACGAGCAGTACTTC.

This clonotype was counted between two and nine times. This chain joins TRBV5-1 and TRBJ1-1, with D perhaps TRBD1 (5 bases). V was clipped by 5 bases and J by 1 base, with 18 bases between them. The CDR3 runs 16 residues. Germline V CDR1 and CDR2: SGHRS, YFSETQ. The CDR3, as DNA: TGCGCCAGCAGTAGCTCAGTAGGGGATAGGAACACTGAAGCTTTCTTT. It yields the protein CASSSSVGDRNTEAFF.

This clonotype was recorded at least ten times. V is TRBV5-1 and J is TRBJ2-2; 7 nucleotides line up with TRBD2. CDR3 length: 19 residues. Germline CDR1 reads SGHRS; CDR2 reads YFSETQ. The V and J ends lost 2 bases and 5 bases, in that order; junction bases with no gene match: 18. Here the CDR3 reads CASSLSASGKTSATGELFF. CDR3 bases: TGCGCCAGCAGCTTATCAGCCAGCGGGAAAACCTCCGCGACCGGGGAGCTGTTTTTT. The variable domain in full, completed from reference TRBV5-1 and TRBJ2-2, reads KAGVTQTPRYLIKTRGQQVTLSCSPISGHRSVSWYQQTPGQGLQFLFEYFSETQRNKGNFPGRFSGRQFSNSRSEMNVSTLELGDSALYLCASSLSASGKTSATGELFFGEGSRLTVL.

The chain is built from TRBV7-9 and TRBJ2-2; a weak D match, TRBD1 (5 bases). CDR3 length: 16 residues. The V and J ends lost 5 bases and 3 bases respectively, with 16 bases between them. From germline, CDR1 is SEHNR and CDR2 FQNEAQ (reference sequence). CDR3 in DNA: TGTGCCAGCAGCCGAAGTCGACAGCGTGACACCGGGGAGCTGTTTTTT. Translating it yields CASSRSRQRDTGELFF.

V gene TRBV15 combines with J gene TRBJ1-5; 9 nucleotides align to TRBD1. This CDR3 is 15 amino acids long. Trimming removed 5 bases from V and 1 base from J; junction bases left unmatched: 3. Per germline, CDR1 LNHNV and CDR2 YYDKDF (reference sequence). CDR3 in amino acids: CATSGDRVSNQPQHF. The DNA for the CDR3 is TGTGCCACCAGCGGGGACAGGGTGAGCAATCAGCCCCAGCATTTT.

This clonotype showed up many times. V is TRBV6-1 and J is TRBJ1-2; D remains ambiguous. Germline lookup yields CDR1 MNHNS and CDR2 SASEGT. V was trimmed by 4 bases and J by 4 bases, leaving 16 bases between them. This CDR3 is 15 amino acids long. The CDR3: CASSVARQHFYGYTF. CDR3 nucleotide sequence: TGTGCCAGCAGTGTGGCCCGTCAGCACTTCTATGGCTACACCTTC.

This clonotype was seen a few times. The genes are TRBV12-5 and TRBJ1-5; 8 positions agree with TRBD1. Germline CDR1 and CDR2: LGHNT and FRNRAP. The CDR3 consists of 17 residues. V dropped 2 bases and J dropped 3; count of bases not matched to a gene: 9. As DNA, the CDR3 is TGTGCTAGTGGTTTGAGGAGACAGGGGATCCTCAATCAGCCCCAGCATTTT. Residues: CASGLRRQGILNQPQHF.

This chain links TRBV20-1 with TRBJ2-1, with unresolved D. V was shortened by 6 bases and J by 4 bases, with 13 bases between the two germline ends. Germline V gives CDR1 DFQATT, CDR2 SNEGSKA (reference sequence). The CDR3 totals 13 residues. The CDR3 DNA is TGCAGTGCCCAAGAAGGGCCTTACAATGAGCAGTTCTTC. Protein product: CSAQEGPYNEQFF.

The sample holds a few counts of this clonotype. This chain connects TRBV12-3 or TRBV12-4 to TRBJ2-2; 8 nucleotides align to TRBD1. This CDR3 has 15 residues. With 4 bases clipped from V and 6 bases from J, the junction kept 7 bases outside the gene matches. CDR3 residues: CASSSYLTGAGELFF. The CDR3 region has the DNA TGTGCCAGCAGTTCCTACTTGACAGGGGCCGGGGAGCTGTTTTTT.

The sample holds many counts of this clonotype. V is TRBV5-1 and J is TRBJ2-7; D unresolved. The CDR3 runs to 14 residues. Germline V gives CDR1 SGHRS, CDR2 YFSETQ. Trimming stripped 0 bases from V and 2 bases from J, with 9 bases between. The CDR3 region is CASSLGAATYEQYF. CDR3 DNA: TGCGCCAGCAGCTTGGGAGCAGCAACCTACGAGCAGTACTTC.

The table lists this clonotype with many counts. The chain couples TRBV29-1 to TRBJ2-1; D not certain. Per germline, CDR1 SQVTM and CDR2 ANQGSEA. Trimming pared 1 base from V and 0 bases from J, leaving 7 bases between. This CDR3 region has 14 residues. The CDR3 protein is CSVEGRHSYNEQFF. CDR3 sequence (DNA): TGCAGCGTTGAAGGCAGACACTCCTACAATGAGCAGTTCTTC.

This clonotype was seen a few times. The genes are TRBV19 and TRBJ2-3; possibly TRBD1 for D (6 bases). The germline CDR1 and CDR2 sequences are LNHDA and SQIVND (reference sequence). With 6 bases removed from V and 0 bases from J, the gap between germline ends came to 13 bases. The CDR3 is 15 amino acids. The CDR3 reads CASRPPGHSTDTQYF. In DNA, the CDR3 is TGTGCCAGTAGGCCTCCGGGACACAGCACAGATACGCAGTATTTT. Together with reference TRBV19 and TRBJ2-3, the CDR3 gives the full variable domain: DGGITQSPKYLFRKEGQNVTLSCEQNLNHDAMYWYRQDPGQGLRLIYYSQIVNDFQKGDIAEGYSVSREKKESFPLTVTSAQKNPTAFYLCASRPPGHSTDTQYFGPGTRLTVL.